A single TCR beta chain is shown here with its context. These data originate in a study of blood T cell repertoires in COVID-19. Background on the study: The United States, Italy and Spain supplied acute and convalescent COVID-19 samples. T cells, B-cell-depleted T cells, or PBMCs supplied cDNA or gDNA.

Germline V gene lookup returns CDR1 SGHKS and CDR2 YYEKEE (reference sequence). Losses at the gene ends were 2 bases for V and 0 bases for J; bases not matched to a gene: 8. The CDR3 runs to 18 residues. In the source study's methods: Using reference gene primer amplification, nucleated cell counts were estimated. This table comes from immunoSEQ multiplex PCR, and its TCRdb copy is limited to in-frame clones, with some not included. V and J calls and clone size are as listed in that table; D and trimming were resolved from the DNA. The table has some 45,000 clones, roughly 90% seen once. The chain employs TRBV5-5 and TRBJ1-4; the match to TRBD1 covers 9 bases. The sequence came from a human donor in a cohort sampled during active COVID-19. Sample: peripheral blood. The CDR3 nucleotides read TGTGCCAGCAGCTTATTCGGGACAGGGCTTGCAACTAATGAAAAACTGTTTTTT. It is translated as CASSLFGTGLATNEKLFF.